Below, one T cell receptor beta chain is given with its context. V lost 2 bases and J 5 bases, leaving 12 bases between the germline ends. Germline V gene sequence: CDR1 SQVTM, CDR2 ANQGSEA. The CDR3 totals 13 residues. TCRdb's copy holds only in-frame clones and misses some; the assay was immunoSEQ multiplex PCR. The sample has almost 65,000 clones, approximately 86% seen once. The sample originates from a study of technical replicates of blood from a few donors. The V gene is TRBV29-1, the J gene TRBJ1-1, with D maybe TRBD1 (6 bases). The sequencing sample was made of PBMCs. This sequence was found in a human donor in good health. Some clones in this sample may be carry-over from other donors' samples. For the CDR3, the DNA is TGCAGCGTTGAAAGGGGGGGTGGAACTGAAGCTTTCTTT. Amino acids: CSVERGGGTEAFF.